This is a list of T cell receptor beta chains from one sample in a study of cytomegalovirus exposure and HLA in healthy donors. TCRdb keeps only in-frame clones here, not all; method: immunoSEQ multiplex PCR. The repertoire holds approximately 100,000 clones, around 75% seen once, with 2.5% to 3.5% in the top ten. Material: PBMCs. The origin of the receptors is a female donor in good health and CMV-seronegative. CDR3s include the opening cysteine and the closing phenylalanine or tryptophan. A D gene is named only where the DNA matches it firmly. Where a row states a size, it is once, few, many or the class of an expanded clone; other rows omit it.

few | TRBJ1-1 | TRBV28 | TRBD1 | TGTGCCAGCAAGACAGGGGCCCTGCGGGGGAGGACTGAAGCTTTCTTT | CASKTGALRGRTEAFF
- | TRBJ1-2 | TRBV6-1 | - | TGTGCCAGCAGTACCCCGGACAGTTTCTATGGCTACACCTTC | CASSTPDSFYGYTF
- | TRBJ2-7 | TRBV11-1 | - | TGTGCCAGCAGCTCACCGTGGAACGGGGCGGGAGAGCAGTACTTC | CASSSPWNGAGEQYF
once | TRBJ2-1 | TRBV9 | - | TGTGCCAGCAGCTCTAGCCAGGGAGCGGGTGAGCAGTTCTTC | CASSSSQGAGEQFF
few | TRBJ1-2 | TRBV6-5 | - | TGTGCCAGCACCCAGCTAGGGGTGGGCTACACCTTC | CASTQLGVGYTF
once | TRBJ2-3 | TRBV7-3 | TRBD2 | TGTGCCAGCAGCTGGGTAGCGGGGCGGGGAGATACGCAGTATTTT | CASSWVAGRGDTQYF
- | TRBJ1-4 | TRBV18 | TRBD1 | TGTGCCAGCTCACCGACAGGGGGCACAACTAATGAAAAACTGTTTTTT | CASSPTGGTTNEKLFF
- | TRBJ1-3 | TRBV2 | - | TGTGCCAGCAGTGACAGGCCGGAGGGGACCATATATTTT | CASSDRPEGTIYF
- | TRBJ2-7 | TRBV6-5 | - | TGTGCCAGCAGTTACCTTTACGAGCAGTACTTC | CASSYLYEQYF
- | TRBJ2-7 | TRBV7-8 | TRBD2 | TGTGCCAGCAGCTTCCTAAGCGGGAGCCCGGGCGAGCAGTACTTC | CASSFLSGSPGEQYF
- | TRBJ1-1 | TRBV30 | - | TGTGCCTGGAGTGAGGACGGGACTATGAACACTGAAGCTTTCTTT | CAWSEDGTMNTEAFF
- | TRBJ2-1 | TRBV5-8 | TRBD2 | TGTGCCAACGCTCAGAAACGGGACTACTACAATGAGCAGTTCTTC | CANAQKRDYYNEQFF
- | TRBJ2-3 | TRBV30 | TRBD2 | TGTGCCTGGAGGCCCTTAGCGGGAACCGGGCCAGATACGCAGTATTTT | CAWRPLAGTGPDTQYF
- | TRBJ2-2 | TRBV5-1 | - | TGCGCCAGCAGCCGCTCGGGGAACGGGGAGCTGTTTTTT | CASSRSGNGELFF
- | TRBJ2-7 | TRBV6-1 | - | TGTGCCAGCAGGTGGAGGAGCGGTAGCTCCTACGAGCAGTACTTC | CASRWRSGSSYEQYF
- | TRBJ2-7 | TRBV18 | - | TGTGCCAGCTCCCCCGGGTCTAACTACGAGCAGTACTTC | CASSPGSNYEQYF
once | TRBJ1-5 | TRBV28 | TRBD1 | TGTGCCAGCAGTGCCGGGACAGGGGGAATTAGCAATCAGCCCCAGCATTTT | CASSAGTGGISNQPQHF
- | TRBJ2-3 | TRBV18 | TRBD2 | TGTGCCAGCTCACCGCGGACTAGCGGATACACAGATACGCAGTATTTT | CASSPRTSGYTDTQYF
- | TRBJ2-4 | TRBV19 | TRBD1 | TGTGCCAGTTCCGGGACAGGGGTTTCGGACATTCAGTACTTC | CASSGTGVSDIQYF
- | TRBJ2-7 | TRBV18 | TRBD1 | TGTGCCAGCTCACCCCCGGCAGGGGGCAGGTACGAGCAGTACTTC | CASSPPAGGRYEQYF
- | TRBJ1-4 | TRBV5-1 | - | TGCGCCAGCAGCTCGGACCTAGCTGAAAAACTGTTTTTT | CASSSDLAEKLFF
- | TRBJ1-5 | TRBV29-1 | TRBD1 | TGCAGCGTTGGACAGGGGGATAGCAATCAGCCCCAGCATTTT | CSVGQGDSNQPQHF
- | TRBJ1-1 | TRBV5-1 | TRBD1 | TGCGCCAGCGGACAGGGGTCAAACACTGAAGCTTTCTTT | CASGQGSNTEAFF
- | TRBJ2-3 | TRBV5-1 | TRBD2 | TGCGCCAGCAGCTCCCTGGTACTAGCGGGCACAGATACGCAGTATTTT | CASSSLVLAGTDTQYF
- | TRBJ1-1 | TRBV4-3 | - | TGCGCCAGCAGCCAAGGAGTAAGGAACACTGAAGCTTTCTTT | CASSQGVRNTEAFF
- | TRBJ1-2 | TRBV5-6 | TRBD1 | TGTGCCAGCAGACCTACAGGGGGTAATTATGGCTACACCTTC | CASRPTGGNYGYTF
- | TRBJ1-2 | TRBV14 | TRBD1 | TGTGCCAGCAGCTCCAGGGGGTCCAACTATGGCTACACCTTC | CASSSRGSNYGYTF
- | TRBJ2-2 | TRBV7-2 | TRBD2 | TGTGCCAGCAGCTTGGACGGGAGGGCCTCTGGGGAGCTGTTTTTT | CASSLDGRASGELFF
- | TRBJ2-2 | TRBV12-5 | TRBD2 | TGTGCTAGTGGTCCCCGGACTAGCGTAGGCGGGGAGCTGTTTTTT | CASGPRTSVGGELFF
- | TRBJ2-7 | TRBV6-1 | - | TGTGCCAGCGATCCAGGTGCCTACGAGCAGTACTTC | CASDPGAYEQYF
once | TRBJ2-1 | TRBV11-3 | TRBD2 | TGTGCCAGCAGCCGCACTAGCGGGAGTGCATTTAATGAGCAGTTCTTC | CASSRTSGSAFNEQFF
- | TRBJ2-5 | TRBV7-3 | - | TGTGCCAGCAGCCCCGGGAGACAAGAGACCCAGTACTTC | CASSPGRQETQYF
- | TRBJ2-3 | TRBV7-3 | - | TGTGCCAGCAGCTTAATGTACACAGATACGCAGTATTTT | CASSLMYTDTQYF
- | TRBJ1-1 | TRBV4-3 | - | TGCGCCAGCAGCCAAGATGGGGCAGGGCGCGGATTGGTGGCTTTCTTT | CASSQDGAGRGLVAFF
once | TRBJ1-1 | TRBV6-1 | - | TGTGCCAGCAGGGGGGGAGGAGGGACTGAAGCTTTCTTT | CASRGGGGTEAFF
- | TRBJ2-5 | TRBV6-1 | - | TGTGCCAGCAGTGAAGGGAGTAGGGGGAGTGGGGAGACCCAGTACTTC | CASSEGSRGSGETQYF
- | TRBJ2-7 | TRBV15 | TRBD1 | TGTGCCACCAGCAGAGATCAGGGGGCGCAGCCTAAGTACTTC | CATSRDQGAQPKYF
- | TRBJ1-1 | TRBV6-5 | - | TGTGCCAGCAGTAAGGGGAGCGGGGTGAACACTGAAGCTTTCTTT | CASSKGSGVNTEAFF